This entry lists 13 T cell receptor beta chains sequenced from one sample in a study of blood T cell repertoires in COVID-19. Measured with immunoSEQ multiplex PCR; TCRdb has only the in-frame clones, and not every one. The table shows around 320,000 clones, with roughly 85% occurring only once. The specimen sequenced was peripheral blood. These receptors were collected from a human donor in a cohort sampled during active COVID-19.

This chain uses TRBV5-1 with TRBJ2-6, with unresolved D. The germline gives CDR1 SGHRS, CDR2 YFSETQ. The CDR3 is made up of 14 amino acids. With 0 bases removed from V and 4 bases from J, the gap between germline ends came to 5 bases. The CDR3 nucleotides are TGCGCCAGCAGCTTGGGGGCCGGGGCCAACGTCCTGACTTTC. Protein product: CASSLGAGANVLTF.

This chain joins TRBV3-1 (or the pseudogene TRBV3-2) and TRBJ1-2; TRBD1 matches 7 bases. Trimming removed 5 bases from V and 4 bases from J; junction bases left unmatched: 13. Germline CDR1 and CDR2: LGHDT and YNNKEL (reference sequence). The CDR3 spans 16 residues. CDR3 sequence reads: CASSGLDRVFGYGYTF. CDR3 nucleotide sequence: TGTGCCAGCAGCGGCCTTGACAGGGTTTTCGGCTATGGCTACACCTTC.

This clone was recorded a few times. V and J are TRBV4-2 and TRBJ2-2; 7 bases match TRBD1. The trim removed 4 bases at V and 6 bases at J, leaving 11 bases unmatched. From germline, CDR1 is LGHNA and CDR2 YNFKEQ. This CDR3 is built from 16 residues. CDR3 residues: CASSPQTGSTAGELFF. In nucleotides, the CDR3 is TGTGCCAGCAGCCCCCAGACAGGGTCGACGGCCGGGGAGCTGTTTTTT.

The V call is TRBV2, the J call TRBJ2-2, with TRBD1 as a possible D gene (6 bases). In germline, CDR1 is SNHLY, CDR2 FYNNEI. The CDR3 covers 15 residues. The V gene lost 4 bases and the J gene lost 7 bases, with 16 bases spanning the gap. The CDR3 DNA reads TGTGCCAGCAGTGTGCTAGGACAGAGTGGCGGGGAGCTGTTTTTT. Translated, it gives CASSVLGQSGGELFF.

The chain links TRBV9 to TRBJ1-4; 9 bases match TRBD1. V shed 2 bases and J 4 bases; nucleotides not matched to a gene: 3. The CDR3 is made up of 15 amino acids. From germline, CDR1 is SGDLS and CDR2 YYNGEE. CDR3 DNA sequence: TGTGCCAGCAGCGTCCGGGACAGGGATAATGAAAAACTGTTTTTT. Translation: CASSVRDRDNEKLFF.

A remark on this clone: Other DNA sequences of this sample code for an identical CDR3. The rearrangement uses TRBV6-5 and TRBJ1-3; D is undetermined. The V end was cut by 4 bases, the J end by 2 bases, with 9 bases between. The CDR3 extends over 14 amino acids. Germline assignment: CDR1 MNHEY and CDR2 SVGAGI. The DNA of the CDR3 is TGTGCCAGCAGTTTACGAGAGGCTGGAAACACCATATATTTT. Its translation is CASSLREAGNTIYF.

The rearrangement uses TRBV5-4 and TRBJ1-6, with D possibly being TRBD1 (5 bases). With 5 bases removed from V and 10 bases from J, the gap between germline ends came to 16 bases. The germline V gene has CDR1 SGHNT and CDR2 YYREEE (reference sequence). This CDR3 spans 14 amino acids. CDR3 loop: CASSYTGDGSPLHF. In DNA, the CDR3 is TGTGCCAGCAGTTATACGGGGGACGGGTCACCCCTCCACTTT. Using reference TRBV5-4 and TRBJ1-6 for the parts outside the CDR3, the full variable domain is ETGVTQSPTHLIKTRGQQVTLRCSSQSGHNTVSWYQQALGQGPQFIFQYYREEENGRGNFPPRFSGLQFPNYSSELNVNALELDDSALYLCASSYTGDGSPLHFGNGTRLTVT.

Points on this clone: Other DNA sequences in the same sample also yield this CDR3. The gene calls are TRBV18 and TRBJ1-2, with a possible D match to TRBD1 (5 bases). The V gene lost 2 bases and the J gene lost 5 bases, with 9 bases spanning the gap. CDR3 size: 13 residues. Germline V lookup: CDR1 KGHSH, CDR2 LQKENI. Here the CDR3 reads CASSPGTGYGYTF. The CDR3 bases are TGTGCCAGCTCACCAGGGACTGGGTATGGCTACACCTTC.

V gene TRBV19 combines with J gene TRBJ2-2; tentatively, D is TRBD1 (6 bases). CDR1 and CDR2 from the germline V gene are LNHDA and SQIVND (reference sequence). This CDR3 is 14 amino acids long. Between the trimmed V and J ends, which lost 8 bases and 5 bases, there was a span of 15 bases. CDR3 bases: TGTGCCAGTGGTGGCAGGGGTAGGACCGGGGAGCTGTTTTTT. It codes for CASGGRGRTGELFF.

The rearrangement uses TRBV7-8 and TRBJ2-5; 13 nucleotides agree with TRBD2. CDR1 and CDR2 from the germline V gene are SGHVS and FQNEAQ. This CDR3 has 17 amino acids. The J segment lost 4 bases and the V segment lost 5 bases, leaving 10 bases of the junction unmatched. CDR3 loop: CASSHLGLAGTPETQYF. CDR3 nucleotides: TGTGCCAGCAGCCACTTGGGACTAGCGGGGACCCCAGAGACCCAGTACTTC. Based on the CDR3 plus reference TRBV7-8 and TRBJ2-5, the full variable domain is GAGVSQSPRYKVAKRGQDVALRCDPISGHVSLFWYQQALGQGPEFLTYFQNEAQLDKSGLPSDRFFAERPEGSVSTLKIQRTQQEDSAVYLCASSHLGLAGTPETQYFGPGTRLLVL.

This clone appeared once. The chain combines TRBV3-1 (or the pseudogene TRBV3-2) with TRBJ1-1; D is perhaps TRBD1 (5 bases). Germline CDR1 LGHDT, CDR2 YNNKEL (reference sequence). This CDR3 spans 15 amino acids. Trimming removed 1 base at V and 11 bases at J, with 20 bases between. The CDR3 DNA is TGTGCCAGCAGCCAAGGACTCTATGGGGCGAGTTCTGCTTTCTTT. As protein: CASSQGLYGASSAFF.

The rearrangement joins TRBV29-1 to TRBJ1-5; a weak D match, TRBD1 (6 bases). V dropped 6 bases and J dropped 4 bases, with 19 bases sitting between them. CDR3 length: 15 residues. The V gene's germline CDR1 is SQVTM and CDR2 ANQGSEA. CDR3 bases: TGCAGCGTCTCGACCAGGGGTGGTGAAAATCAGCCCCAGCATTTT. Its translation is CSVSTRGGENQPQHF.

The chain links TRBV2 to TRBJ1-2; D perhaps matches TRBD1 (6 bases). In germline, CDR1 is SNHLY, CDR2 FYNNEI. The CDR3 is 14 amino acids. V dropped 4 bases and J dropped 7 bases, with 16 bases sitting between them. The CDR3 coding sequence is TGTGCCAGCAGTGTTGGGACAAAAGAGCGTGGCTACACCTTC. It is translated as CASSVGTKERGYTF.